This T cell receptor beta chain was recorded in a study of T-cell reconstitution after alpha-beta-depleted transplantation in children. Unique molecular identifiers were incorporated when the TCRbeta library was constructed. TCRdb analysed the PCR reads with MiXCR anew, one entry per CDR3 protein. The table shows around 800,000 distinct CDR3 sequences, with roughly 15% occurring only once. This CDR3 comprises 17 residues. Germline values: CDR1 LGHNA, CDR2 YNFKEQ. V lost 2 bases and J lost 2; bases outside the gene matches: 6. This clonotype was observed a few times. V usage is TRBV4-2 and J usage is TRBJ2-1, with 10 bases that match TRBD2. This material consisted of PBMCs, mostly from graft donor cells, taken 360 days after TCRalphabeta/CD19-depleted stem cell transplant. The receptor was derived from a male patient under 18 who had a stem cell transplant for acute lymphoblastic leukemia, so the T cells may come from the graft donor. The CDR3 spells CASSQRETSGPYNEQFF. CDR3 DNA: TGTGCCAGCAGCCAACGCGAGACTAGCGGGCCCTACAATGAGCAGTTCTTC.